The present entry profiles one T cell receptor (beta chain) with its context. Antigen unknown. Assay used: immunoSEQ multiplex PCR; TCRdb lists only in-frame clones, some missing. The repertoire has about 45,000 clones, around 80% of them found once; the top ten carry approximately 5.4%. This sample is part of a study of T cell clonotyping in hematopoietic cell transplantation. Time point noted: recipient sample about 28 days before transplant, after cytoreduction. V dropped 6 bases and J dropped 5 bases, with 13 bases sitting between them. Germline V gene sequence: CDR1 MNHEY, CDR2 SMNVEV (reference sequence). CDR3 size: 13 residues. Broader study findings: At the given depth, recipient repertoires were over 97% de novo clonotypes. Recipient TCR diversity dropped after transplant; expanded clonotypes rose from day 30 to 180.

The gene calls are TRBV27 and TRBJ1-1; D not resolved. This specimen was peripheral blood mononuclear cells, taken before stem cell transplant. The clonotype originates from a man aged 55 to 70 with myelodysplastic syndrome. Some clones in this sample may be carry-over from other donors' samples. The CDR3 DNA is TGTGCCAGCAGGGAGAGGGAGAATACTGAAGCTTTCTTT. This encodes CASRERENTEAFF.